This T cell receptor beta chain was retrieved from a study of blood T cell repertoires in COVID-19. Study overall: Nucleic acid was either cDNA or gDNA, and it came from T cells, B-cell-depleted T cells, or PBMCs.

Profiled with immunoSEQ multiplex PCR; TCRdb holds only in-frame clones, not every one. The data contain approximately 110,000 clones, around 84% of them singletons. J lost 0 bases, V lost 4 bases, and 7 bases had no gene match. The CDR3 extends over 17 amino acids. Germline V gene sequence: CDR1 SGHRS, CDR2 YFSETQ. This sequence originates from a man aged 40-55 years with acute or convalescent COVID-19. The chain uses TRBV5-1 and TRBJ1-3, with TRBD1 identical over 10 bases. The material sequenced was peripheral blood. In DNA form, the CDR3 reads TGCGCCAGCAGCCGGGGGACAGGGGCAGACTCTGGAAACACCATATATTTT. This sequence encodes CASSRGTGADSGNTIYF.